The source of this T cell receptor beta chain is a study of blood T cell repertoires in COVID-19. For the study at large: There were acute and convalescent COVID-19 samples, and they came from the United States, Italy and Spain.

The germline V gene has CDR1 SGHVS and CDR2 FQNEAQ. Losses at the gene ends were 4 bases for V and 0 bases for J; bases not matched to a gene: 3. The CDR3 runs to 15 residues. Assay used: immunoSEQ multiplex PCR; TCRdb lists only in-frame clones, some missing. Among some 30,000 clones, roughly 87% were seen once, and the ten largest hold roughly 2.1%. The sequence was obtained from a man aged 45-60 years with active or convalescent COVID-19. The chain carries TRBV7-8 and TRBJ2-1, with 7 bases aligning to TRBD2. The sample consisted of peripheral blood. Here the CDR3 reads CASSSSGNSYNEQFF. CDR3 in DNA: TGTGCCAGCAGCTCCAGCGGGAACTCCTACAATGAGCAGTTCTTC. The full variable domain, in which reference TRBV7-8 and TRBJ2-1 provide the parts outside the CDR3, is GAGVSQSPRYKVAKRGQDVALRCDPISGHVSLFWYQQALGQGPEFLTYFQNEAQLDKSGLPSDRFFAERPEGSVSTLKIQRTQQEDSAVYLCASSSSGNSYNEQFFGPGTRLTVL.